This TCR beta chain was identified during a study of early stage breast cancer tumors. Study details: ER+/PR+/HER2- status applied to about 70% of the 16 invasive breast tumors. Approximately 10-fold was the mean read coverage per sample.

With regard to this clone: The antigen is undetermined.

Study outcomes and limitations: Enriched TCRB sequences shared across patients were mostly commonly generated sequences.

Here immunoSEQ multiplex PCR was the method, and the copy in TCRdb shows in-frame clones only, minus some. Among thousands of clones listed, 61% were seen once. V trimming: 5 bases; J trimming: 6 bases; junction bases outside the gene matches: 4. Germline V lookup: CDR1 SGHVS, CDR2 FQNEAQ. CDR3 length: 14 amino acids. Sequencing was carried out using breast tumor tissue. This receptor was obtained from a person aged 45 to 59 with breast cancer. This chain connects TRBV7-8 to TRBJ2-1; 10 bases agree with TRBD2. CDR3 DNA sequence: TGTGCCAGCAGCGCCCAGCGGGGGGGCAATGAGCAGTTCTTC. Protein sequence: CASSAQRGGNEQFF.